The clone carrying this T cell receptor (beta chain) was observed many times. V was shortened by 8 bases and J by 3 bases, with 11 bases between the two germline ends. Germline V gives CDR1 SNHLY, CDR2 FYNNEI. The CDR3 extends over 12 amino acids. Template material for amplifying TCR beta CDR3 regions consisted of RNA transcripts. Using the HTBI primer set, a first-round RT-PCR was run on the TCR CDR3. TCRdb redid the calling of the multiplex PCR reads with MiXCR, one entry per CDR3 protein. The sample has about 210,000 distinct CDR3 sequences, roughly 18% seen once. Patients counted as stable if ophthalmopathy did not develop within 18 months. The source of the sample is a study of T cells in Graves' hyperthyroidism and ophthalmopathy. Overall study context: Before any treatment, at initial diagnosis, peripheral blood was collected.

The chain links TRBV2 to TRBJ2-7; D remains unclear. The sample was blood. This receptor was identified in a man aged 35 to 55 with Graves' hyperthyroidism. Here the CDR3 reads CASGQVSYEQYF. CDR3 coding DNA: TGTGCCAGCGGGCAAGTGAGCTACGAGCAGTACTTC.